The 4 T cell receptor beta chains reported below all come from one sample, sequenced in a study of tumor and adjacent non-tumor tissue in lung cancer. The template was RNA from unsorted bulk tissue. Three rounds of nested PCR, following a modified ARM-PCR protocol, produced the TCRbeta library. One entry per CDR3 protein results from TCRdb running MiXCR on the multiplex PCR reads. The data show 200,000 to 250,000 distinct CDR3 sequences, around 70% seen once. Material for sequencing was lung tumor tissue. These receptors originate from a man aged 60 to 75 with non-small cell lung cancer.

This clonotype was picked up a small number of times. A read error is possible here, since a much larger clone lies one base away. The chain has TRBV11-3 and TRBJ2-5; TRBD1 agrees at 7 bases. The germline V gene encodes CDR1 SGHNT and CDR2 YENEEA. CDR3 length: 13 amino acids. The CDR3 sequence: CASRYTGEETRYF. DNA for the CDR3: TGTGCCAGCAGGTACACAGGGGAAGAGACCCGGTACTTC.

V is TRBV12-3 or TRBV12-4 and J is TRBJ1-1; D is uncertain. This CDR3 has 15 amino acids. V was cut by 6 bases and J by 1 base, with 15 bases left in between. The CDR3 coding sequence is TGTGCCAGCAGCTCTCAGACTGTCTCGAACACTGAAGCTTTCTTT. Protein product: CASSSQTVSNTEAFF.

Worth noting for this clonotype: The conserved final phenylalanine or tryptophan is absent from the CDR3, which likely points to a read error. Because the CDR3's place on the DNA is in doubt, the DNA is left out and the CDR3 is given as listed by TCRdb. The CDR3 loop reads CASSLGIRLAGTGELFL. The V call is TRBV11-3, the J call TRBJ2-2; the D call TRBD2 from the table was never checked on the DNA. The CDR3 has 17 amino acids, counting both end residues. Looked up from germline, CDR1 is SGHNT and CDR2 is YENEEA.

The gene calls are TRBV20-1 and TRBJ2-5; D is perhaps TRBD1 or TRBD2 (5 bases each). This CDR3 comprises 15 residues. The germline V gene encodes CDR1 DFQATT and CDR2 SNEGSKA (reference sequence). The V end lost 1 base, the J end lost 2 bases, and 14 bases lay between the germline ends. The CDR3 nucleotides read TGCAGTGCTAGAGGGGGACCTAGTATTCAAGAGACCCAGTACTTC. Protein sequence: CSARGGPSIQETQYF.